The present entry profiles one TCR beta chain with its context. The source of the sample is a study of shared clonotypes between healthy human individuals. For each subset, genomic DNA was distributed in equal portions over several immunoSEQ plates. Measured with immunoSEQ multiplex PCR; TCRdb has only the in-frame clones, and not every one. The sample yields 2 million to 3 million clones, over 85% seen once. The sequence came from a man aged 18 to 35 in good health. Some clones in this sample may be carry-over from other donors' samples. The sequenced material came from naive CD4+ T cells from PBMCs. This sample's subset: CD45RA+ positively selected.

CDR3: CASERGTGNTIYF. In nucleotides, the CDR3 is TGTGCCAGCGAAAGGGGGACTGGAAACACCATATATTTT. This chain links TRBV7-9 with TRBJ1-3, with a tentative D call TRBD1 (6 bases). V lost 8 bases, J lost 2 bases, and 10 bases lay in between. The CDR3 runs 13 residues. CDR1 and CDR2 from the germline V gene are SEHNR and FQNEAQ (reference sequence).